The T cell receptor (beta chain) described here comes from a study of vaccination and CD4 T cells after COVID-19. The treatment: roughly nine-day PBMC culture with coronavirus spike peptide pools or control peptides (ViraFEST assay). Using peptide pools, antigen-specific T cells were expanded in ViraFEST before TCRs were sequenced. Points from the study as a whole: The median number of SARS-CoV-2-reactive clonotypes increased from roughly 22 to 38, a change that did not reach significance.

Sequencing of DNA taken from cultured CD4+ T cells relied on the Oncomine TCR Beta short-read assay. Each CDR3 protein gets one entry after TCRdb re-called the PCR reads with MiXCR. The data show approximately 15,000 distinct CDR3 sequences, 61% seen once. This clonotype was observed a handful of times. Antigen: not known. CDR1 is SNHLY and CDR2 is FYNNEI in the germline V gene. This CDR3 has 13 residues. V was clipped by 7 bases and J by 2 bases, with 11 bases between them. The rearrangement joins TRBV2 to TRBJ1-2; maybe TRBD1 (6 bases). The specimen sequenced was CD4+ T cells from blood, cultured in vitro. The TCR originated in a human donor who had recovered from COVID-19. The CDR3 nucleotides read TGTGCCAGCAATGCAGGGGCGAACTATGGCTACACCTTC. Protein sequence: CASNAGANYGYTF.